The rows below give T cell receptor beta chains drawn from one sample of a study of blood T cell repertoires in COVID-19. The protocol was immunoSEQ multiplex PCR, while the TCRdb copy is restricted to in-frame clones and leaves out a portion. The top ten hold 9% of the sample, which has over 140,000 clones, roughly 76% seen once. Input material: peripheral blood. All receptors derive from a woman aged 50 to 60 with active or convalescent COVID-19. The CDR3 runs from the conserved cysteine through the conserved F or W.

>TRBV7-7|TRBJ2-3|15
CASSLGHGSADTQYF
>TRBV14|TRBJ2-7|15
CASSQWGQGWDEQYF
>TRBV2|TRBJ2-5|14
CASSASGGRETQYF
>TRBV7-2|TRBJ1-2|15
CASSLVSDALGGYTF
>TRBV9|TRBJ1-2|13
CASSPAPGKGYTF
>TRBV6-5|TRBJ2-7|14
CASSPTRSSYEQYF
>TRBV7-9|TRBJ1-3|18
CASSFHKGQGISGNTIYF
>TRBV19|TRBJ2-7|14
CASSKQRERYEQYF
>TRBV11-3|TRBJ2-2|15
CASSLQRGNTGELFF
>TRBV12-3/TRBV12-4|TRBJ1-4|13
CASRRTTNEKLFF
>TRBV7-2|TRBJ1-2|16
CASSYSGTGGTYGYTF
>TRBV9|TRBJ1-2|14
CASSVGQGSYGYTF
>TRBV7-8|TRBJ1-2|13
CASSRDRGQGYTF
>TRBV18|TRBJ1-4|16
CASSPTPTRTNEKLFF
>TRBV7-9|TRBJ2-2|15
CASSPGTGSTGELFF
>TRBV30|TRBJ1-4|16
CAWSVLKGASNEKLFF
>TRBV9|TRBJ2-1|16
CASSVEGTSFNNEQFF
>TRBV7-2|TRBJ1-6|14
CASSARDSNSPLHF
>TRBV6-2/TRBV6-3|TRBJ1-1|14
CASSYSDRVSGAFF
>TRBV6-5|TRBJ2-2|15
CASSKESYYTGELFF
>TRBV9|TRBJ1-2|15
CASSAQTARAYGYTF
>TRBV5-1|TRBJ1-4|13
CASRGTLDEKLFF
>TRBV27|TRBJ1-6|16
CASSRGETYGWSPLHF
>TRBV20-1|TRBJ2-1|11
CSAISRGEQFF
>TRBV6-4|TRBJ1-6|15
CASSEVGQGNSPLHF
>TRBV19|TRBJ1-6|17
CASSPEGRSSYNSPLHF
>TRBV28|TRBJ2-7|13
CATKRGSRDEQYF
>TRBV3-1/TRBV3-2|TRBJ2-1|16
CASSQEKLAGANEQFF
>TRBV28|TRBJ2-7|15
CASSTPSGSSYEQYF
>TRBV6-1|TRBJ2-3|15
CASSEGGSVSDTQYF
>TRBV10-3|TRBJ2-7|17
CAISDVQGRSRTYEQYF
>TRBV7-8|TRBJ2-7|15
CASSTRTGYSYEQYF
>TRBV27|TRBJ2-3|14
CASSLQGAGDTQYF
>TRBV14|TRBJ2-7|15
CASSHPGRAWKEQYF
>TRBV4-3|TRBJ1-2|15
CASSQDRGINYGYTF
>TRBV4-2|TRBJ1-4|17
CASSQELLGGSGEKLFF
>TRBV7-2|TRBJ2-7|14
CASSGTSGIYEQYF
>TRBV15|TRBJ2-3|14
CATSTGGRTDTQYF
>TRBV9|TRBJ2-7|15
CASSVGQGTTYEQYF
>TRBV5-4|TRBJ1-1|14
CASSPGTLNTEAFF
>TRBV9|TRBJ1-3|18
CASSPRDPKGGSGNTIYF
>TRBV5-1|TRBJ2-3|16
CASSLEGTASTDTQYF
>TRBV10-3|TRBJ2-7|14
CAIREDRASYEQYF
>TRBV7-9|TRBJ2-7|16
CASSLVRGTHPIEQYF
>TRBV25-1|TRBJ2-3|17
CASRRFWGERAHDGQYF
>TRBV5-6|TRBJ1-2|9
CARHDGYTF
>TRBV19|TRBJ1-5|15
CASNPRTDSNQPQHF
>TRBV6-4|TRBJ2-3|17
CASSLGGPSGKTDTQYF
>TRBV28|TRBJ2-7|15
CASSFGTSSDYEQYF
>TRBV7-9|TRBJ2-7|14
CASSFPGQGGEQYF
>TRBV28|TRBJ2-3|15
CASSRLAGGSDTQYF
>TRBV3-1/TRBV3-2|TRBJ1-5|15
CASSQASGTHQPQHF